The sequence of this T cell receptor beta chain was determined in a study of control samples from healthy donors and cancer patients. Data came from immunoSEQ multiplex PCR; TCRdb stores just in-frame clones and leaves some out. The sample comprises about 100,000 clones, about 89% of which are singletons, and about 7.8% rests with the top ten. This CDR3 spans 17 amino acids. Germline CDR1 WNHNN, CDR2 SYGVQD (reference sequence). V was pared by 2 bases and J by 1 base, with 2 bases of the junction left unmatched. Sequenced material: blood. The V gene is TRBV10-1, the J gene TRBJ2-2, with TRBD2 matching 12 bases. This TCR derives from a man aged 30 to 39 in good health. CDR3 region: CASSERLAGVNTGELFF. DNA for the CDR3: TGCGCCAGCAGTGAGAGACTAGCGGGAGTGAACACCGGGGAGCTGTTTTTT.